This T cell receptor beta chain comes out of a study of blood T cells in healthy people across ages. V gave up 5 bases and J gave up 8 bases, with 18 bases separating them. The length of the CDR3 is 14 residues. Germline V gene lookup returns CDR1 MNHEY and CDR2 SVGAGI. The use of a sample-barcoded 5' primer and a J-beta primer mix characterized a second PCR of about 7 to 12 cycles. Each CDR3 protein is one row after TCRdb ran MiXCR on the 5' RACE reads. The profile covers some 1,000,000 distinct CDR3 sequences, with approximately 25% appearing a single time and approximately 0.79% taken by the ten largest. Extraction yielded at least 6 micrograms of total RNA per sample. Only a few counts were recorded for this clonotype. Another study also made use of these data, one on T cells of mothers and their children.

The sample was blood. J is TRBJ1-2 and V is TRBV6-5; maybe TRBD1 (5 bases). This receptor was taken from a girl aged 2-10 years in good health. The CDR3 here is CASSPLFGTSGYTF. DNA of the CDR3: TGTGCCAGCAGTCCGCTTTTCGGGACGTCGGGCTACACCTTC.